This T cell receptor (beta chain) came from a study of cytomegalovirus exposure and HLA in healthy donors. Study conclusions and caveats: TCR beta V- and J-gene trimming, according to a later analysis, was linked to a missense DCLRE1C variant.

Vbeta (60) and Jbeta (13) primers were used in the PCR. The protocol was immunoSEQ multiplex PCR, while the TCRdb copy is restricted to in-frame clones and leaves out a portion. The sample carries about 190,000 clones, 75% to 80% recorded once. Points on this clone: Antigen specificity is unknown.

Germline V gives CDR1 SGHRS, CDR2 YFSETQ. The CDR3 spans 15 residues. Trimming cost V 0 bases and J 3 bases, with 13 bases left between them. The receptor's source is a woman aged 30 to 39 in good health and CMV-seropositive. The rearrangement uses TRBV5-1 and TRBJ2-7; D unresolved. Sequenced: PBMCs. The CDR3 sequence: CASSLAGSAVYEQYF. The CDR3 coding sequence is TGCGCCAGCAGCTTGGCCGGTTCGGCGGTCTACGAGCAGTACTTC.